These T cell receptor beta chains were read from a single sample in a study of cytomegalovirus exposure and HLA in healthy donors. Assay: immunoSEQ multiplex PCR; the TCRdb copy retains only in-frame clones and omits some. Of roughly 250,000 clones listed, about 83% are singletons. Sequenced material: PBMCs. Every receptor here comes from a woman aged 35 to 49 in good health and CMV-seropositive. CDR3s include the opening cysteine and the closing phenylalanine or tryptophan. D genes are given only for firm matches. The size field is filled for only some rows; it gives once, few, many or a size class.

cdr3_length	j_call	v_call	d_call	clone_size	cdr3_nt	cdr3_aa
14	TRBJ1-5	TRBV28	NA	NA	TGTGCCAGCAGTCCTGACAGATCCTACTCGGCCCAGCATTTT	CASSPDRSYSAQHF
15	TRBJ2-7	TRBV5-1	TRBD1	NA	TGCGCCAGCAGTTCGGGACAGGCGCTCTCCTACGAGCAGTACTTC	CASSSGQALSYEQYF
14	TRBJ1-5	TRBV27	NA	NA	TGTGCCAGCAGTTTATCGCCGGAGAACCGTCCCCAGCATTTT	CASSLSPENRPQHF
13	TRBJ2-7	TRBV7-9	NA	NA	TGTGCCAGCAGCTCTGGGGGGAGCTACGAGCAGTACTTC	CASSSGGSYEQYF
13	TRBJ2-7	TRBV29-1	NA	NA	TGCAGCGTTGAGGTGGGGGGAGCCTACGAGCAGTACTTC	CSVEVGGAYEQYF
16	TRBJ2-1	TRBV6-6	TRBD2	NA	TGTGCCAGCAGTCCACCGGGACTAGCGATGAACAATGAGCAGTTCTTC	CASSPPGLAMNNEQFF
12	TRBJ2-7	TRBV5-4	NA	NA	TGTGCCAGCAGCTCTTCAGGGATCGAGCAGTACTTC	CASSSSGIEQYF
14	TRBJ2-7	TRBV5-1	NA	NA	TGCGCCAGCAGCTTGGATACAGGGCCCTACGAGCAGTACTTC	CASSLDTGPYEQYF
13	TRBJ2-3	TRBV4-3	NA	NA	TGCGCCAGCAGCCTGAGGAGGACAGATACGCAGTATTTT	CASSLRRTDTQYF
15	TRBJ2-5	TRBV27	NA	NA	TGTGCCAGCAGTTCGATTTCAGGGCTTCGGGAGACCCAGTACTTC	CASSSISGLRETQYF
17	TRBJ2-1	TRBV4-2	TRBD2	NA	TGTGCCAGCAGCCAAGAAGGCGCTAGCGGGATTTACAATGAGCAGTTCTTC	CASSQEGASGIYNEQFF
15	TRBJ2-1	TRBV7-9	NA	NA	TGTGCCAGCAGCTTAGGGGCAGAAAAGTACAATGAGCAGTTCTTC	CASSLGAEKYNEQFF
13	TRBJ1-2	TRBV30	TRBD1	NA	TGTGCCTGGAGGCAGGGGGTAGTGGATGGCTACACCTTC	CAWRQGVVDGYTF
15	TRBJ2-3	TRBV4-3	TRBD2	NA	TGCGCCAGCAGCCGTGGCGGGAGAGGCACAGATACGCAGTATTTT	CASSRGGRGTDTQYF
20	TRBJ1-5	TRBV9	TRBD1	NA	TGTGCCAGCAGCCCACGAAACCACTCGACAGGGCTCTGTGTCAATCAGCCCCAGCATTTT	CASSPRNHSTGLCVNQPQHF
15	TRBJ2-1	TRBV18	TRBD2	NA	TGTGCCAGCTCGCCCACTAGCGGGATCTACAATGAGCAGTTCTTC	CASSPTSGIYNEQFF
14	TRBJ2-7	TRBV7-8	NA	NA	TGTGCCAGCAGCTTAGTGGGTAGCTCCTACGAGCAGTACTTC	CASSLVGSSYEQYF
15	TRBJ1-4	TRBV5-1	NA	NA	TGCGCCAGCAGCCCAACAGCCCTCAGGCATGAAAAACTGTTTTTT	CASSPTALRHEKLFF
15	TRBJ2-3	TRBV5-4	TRBD2	NA	TGTGCCAGCAGCTTGGAGGGCGGGAGAATAGATACGCAGTATTTT	CASSLEGGRIDTQYF
14	TRBJ2-3	TRBV5-1	NA	NA	TGCGCCAGCAGCCAAGAGAGGGGCACAGATACGCAGTATTTT	CASSQERGTDTQYF
16	TRBJ2-3	TRBV5-4	TRBD2	NA	TGTGCCAGCAGCCCTCCTACTAGCGGGAGGGGGATTACGCAGTATTTT	CASSPPTSGRGITQYF
17	TRBJ2-1	TRBV5-6	TRBD2	few	TGTGCCAGCACTCGGACTAGCGGGAGCCTGATAGGCGCTGAGCAGTTCTTC	CASTRTSGSLIGAEQFF
16	TRBJ1-5	TRBV28	NA	NA	TGTGCCAGCAGTTTACGACAGAACCATAGCAATCAGCCCCAGCATTTT	CASSLRQNHSNQPQHF
14	TRBJ2-3	TRBV5-1	TRBD2	NA	TGCGCCAGCAGCCCGGGACTAGCGACAGATACGCAGTATTTT	CASSPGLATDTQYF
15	TRBJ2-1	TRBV9	NA	NA	TGTGCCAGCAGCGACACAGGGACCATCTACAATGAGCAGTTCTTC	CASSDTGTIYNEQFF
15	TRBJ2-7	TRBV28	TRBD1	NA	TGTGCCAGCAGTTTATTAGCAGGGGGCTCCTACGAGCAGTACTTC	CASSLLAGGSYEQYF
13	TRBJ1-2	TRBV10-3	NA	NA	TGTGCCATCAGTGAGACAGGAAACTATGGCTACACCTTC	CAISETGNYGYTF
14	TRBJ1-4	TRBV2	NA	NA	TGTGCCAGCAGTGCAGGGCCTAAGAGAGAAAAACTGTTTTTT	CASSAGPKREKLFF
14	TRBJ1-1	TRBV11-2	NA	NA	TGTGCCAGCAGCTTAGGGGACACAAACACTGAAGCTTTCTTT	CASSLGDTNTEAFF
13	TRBJ1-2	TRBV28	NA	NA	TGTGCCAGCAGTTCTCCTGGTGCGGTTGGCTACACCTTC	CASSSPGAVGYTF
14	TRBJ2-1	TRBV7-9	NA	NA	TGTGCCAGCAGCCCTCCAGTGACTCCTAATGAGCAGTTCTTC	CASSPPVTPNEQFF
15	TRBJ2-1	TRBV6-5	TRBD1	NA	TGTGCCAGCAGACCAGGGGGCGCCTCCTACAATGAGCAGTTCTTC	CASRPGGASYNEQFF
11	TRBJ1-3	TRBV6-1	NA	NA	TGTGCCAGCACCGCTGGAAACACCATATATTTT	CASTAGNTIYF
15	TRBJ2-7	TRBV6-5	NA	NA	TGTGCCAGCAGTTACTCGTCGCAGGGGACCTACGAGCAGTACTTC	CASSYSSQGTYEQYF
14	TRBJ2-1	TRBV25-1	TRBD2	NA	TGTGCCAGCAGTGATGTAGGTAGCGGGGCTGAGCAGTTCTTC	CASSDVGSGAEQFF
15	TRBJ2-1	TRBV7-8	TRBD1	few	TGTGCCAGCAGCTTAGACAGGGGGGTCCACAATGAGCAGTTCTTC	CASSLDRGVHNEQFF
15	TRBJ1-5	TRBV2	NA	NA	TGTGCCAGCAGTACAGGGATGGGGATGGGTCAGCCCCAGCATTTT	CASSTGMGMGQPQHF
14	TRBJ2-1	TRBV11-3	NA	NA	TGTGCCAGCAAACAGGATAGCTCCTACAATGAGCAGTTCTTC	CASKQDSSYNEQFF
19	TRBJ1-5	TRBV7-8	NA	NA	TGTGCCAGCAGCTTAGGGGTCAGGGGCCCTGAGGTTAGCAATCAGCCCCAGCATTTT	CASSLGVRGPEVSNQPQHF
13	TRBJ1-1	TRBV25-1	NA	NA	TGTGCCAGCAGATTGACTAGGAACACTGAAGCTTTCTTT	CASRLTRNTEAFF
14	TRBJ1-1	TRBV5-1	TRBD1	once	TGCGCCAGCAGCGGGACAGGTGGGAACACTGAAGCTTTCTTT	CASSGTGGNTEAFF
16	TRBJ2-3	TRBV6-5	TRBD1	NA	TGTGCCAGCAGTTACCCGGCAACAGGGGCCGCCGATACGCAGTATTTT	CASSYPATGAADTQYF
13	TRBJ2-1	TRBV6-5	TRBD2	NA	TGTGCCAGCAGTCCCGGACTAGCGGGAGATCAGTTCTTC	CASSPGLAGDQFF
15	TRBJ2-1	TRBV6-6	TRBD2	NA	TGTGCCAGCAGTACCCGGGAGGGCTCCTACAATGAGCAGTTCTTC	CASSTREGSYNEQFF
14	TRBJ1-5	TRBV7-2	TRBD1	NA	TGTGCCAGCAGCGCAACAGGGGCCCAGGAGAACAAGCATTTT	CASSATGAQENKHF
14	TRBJ2-7	TRBV28	TRBD2	few	TGTGCCAGCATACAGGCTAGCGGGAGTTACGAGCAGTACTTC	CASIQASGSYEQYF
18	TRBJ2-2	TRBV19	TRBD2	NA	TGTGCCAGTAGTTCTTGGACTAGCGGGAGTACGAACACCGGGGAGCTGTTTTTT	CASSSWTSGSTNTGELFF
14	TRBJ1-2	TRBV4-3	TRBD1	NA	TGCGCCAGCAGCCAAGAGGACAGGGGGCACGGCTACACCTTC	CASSQEDRGHGYTF
17	TRBJ2-6	TRBV7-3	TRBD2	once	TGTGCCAGCAGCTGGACTAGCGGATTCTCTGGGGCCAACGTCCTGACTTTC	CASSWTSGFSGANVLTF